Listed below are T cell receptor beta chains from one sample, sequenced in a study of blood T cell repertoires in COVID-19. Some clones are missing from TCRdb's copy, which holds only in-frame ones; the method was immunoSEQ multiplex PCR. Of 150,000 to 200,000 clones detected, 65% to 85% appear once; the ten largest clones hold about 4.9%. Sequencing input: peripheral blood. These receptors originate from a woman in her twenties or thirties with acute or convalescent COVID-19. CDR3s include the opening cysteine and the closing phenylalanine or tryptophan. The order of the fields is CDR3 DNA, CDR3 protein, clone size, D gene, J gene, CDR3 length, V gene. The D gene is left open where the match is weak. Part of the rows lack a size; the others show once, few, many or a class for expanded clones.

cdr3_nt: TGTGCCAGCAGTACACAGGGGGCTGGGACTGAAGCTTTCTTT; cdr3_aa: CASSTQGAGTEAFF; clone_size: .; d_call: TRBD1; j_call: TRBJ1-1; cdr3_length: 14; v_call: TRBV27
cdr3_nt: TGTGCCAGCAGTTACCTTGTAAGCGGGAACCACAATGAGCAGTTCTTC; cdr3_aa: CASSYLVSGNHNEQFF; clone_size: .; d_call: TRBD2; j_call: TRBJ2-1; cdr3_length: 16; v_call: TRBV27
cdr3_nt: TGTGCCAGCAGTTGGGCCGACAATCAGCCCCAGCATTTT; cdr3_aa: CASSWADNQPQHF; clone_size: few; d_call: .; j_call: TRBJ1-5; cdr3_length: 13; v_call: TRBV27
cdr3_nt: TGTGCCAGCAGCTTAGACGGCGGGAACACAGATACGCAGTATTTT; cdr3_aa: CASSLDGGNTDTQYF; clone_size: once; d_call: .; j_call: TRBJ2-3; cdr3_length: 15; v_call: TRBV11-3
cdr3_nt: TGTGCCAGCAGCCCGGGACACCCGAACACTGAAGCTTTCTTT; cdr3_aa: CASSPGHPNTEAFF; clone_size: .; d_call: .; j_call: TRBJ1-1; cdr3_length: 14; v_call: TRBV5-6
cdr3_nt: TGCGCCAGCAGTCCCTGGACAGGGGAGGGCGAGCAGTACTTC; cdr3_aa: CASSPWTGEGEQYF; clone_size: .; d_call: TRBD1; j_call: TRBJ2-7; cdr3_length: 14; v_call: TRBV23-1
cdr3_nt: TGTGCCAGCAGTTTATTACTAGCGGCTAGCACAGATACGCAGTATTTT; cdr3_aa: CASSLLLAASTDTQYF; clone_size: .; d_call: TRBD2; j_call: TRBJ2-3; cdr3_length: 16; v_call: TRBV27
cdr3_nt: TGTGCCAGCAGCCCGGACAGGGCGAACTATGGCTACACCTTC; cdr3_aa: CASSPDRANYGYTF; clone_size: once; d_call: TRBD1; j_call: TRBJ1-2; cdr3_length: 14; v_call: TRBV5-4
cdr3_nt: TGCGCCAGCAGCCCGGGACAGGGGGCCGTCGCACGGGACTATGGCTACACCTTC; cdr3_aa: CASSPGQGAVARDYGYTF; clone_size: .; d_call: TRBD1; j_call: TRBJ1-2; cdr3_length: 18; v_call: TRBV4-3
cdr3_nt: TGTGCCAGCAGCTTACCTCCGTACAATGAGCAGTTCTTC; cdr3_aa: CASSLPPYNEQFF; clone_size: .; d_call: .; j_call: TRBJ2-1; cdr3_length: 13; v_call: TRBV27
cdr3_nt: TGCGCCAGCAGCCAAGAGACACGTAGAGATACGCAGTATTTT; cdr3_aa: CASSQETRRDTQYF; clone_size: .; d_call: .; j_call: TRBJ2-3; cdr3_length: 14; v_call: TRBV4-1
cdr3_nt: TGTGCCAGCAGCTTTCTGTCCGGGACAGGGTTCTACGAGCAGTACTTC; cdr3_aa: CASSFLSGTGFYEQYF; clone_size: once; d_call: TRBD1; j_call: TRBJ2-7; cdr3_length: 16; v_call: TRBV5-5
cdr3_nt: TGTGCCTCAGTACCGCGGTTGGACTATGGCTACACCTTC; cdr3_aa: CASVPRLDYGYTF; clone_size: .; d_call: .; j_call: TRBJ1-2; cdr3_length: 13; v_call: TRBV7-9
cdr3_nt: TGTGCCAGCAGTGAATGGGGGGGACAGGGGTACAATGAGCAGTTCTTC; cdr3_aa: CASSEWGGQGYNEQFF; clone_size: many; d_call: TRBD1; j_call: TRBJ2-1; cdr3_length: 16; v_call: TRBV25-1
cdr3_nt: TGTGCCAGCAGTTCGGGACTAGCGGGAGCTCAGGAGCAGTACTTC; cdr3_aa: CASSSGLAGAQEQYF; clone_size: .; d_call: TRBD2; j_call: TRBJ2-7; cdr3_length: 15; v_call: TRBV28
cdr3_nt: TGTGCCAGCAGTTTCTTAGCGGGGGGGCTCCTTGAGCAGTTCTTC; cdr3_aa: CASSFLAGGLLEQFF; clone_size: once; d_call: TRBD2; j_call: TRBJ2-1; cdr3_length: 15; v_call: TRBV27
cdr3_nt: TGTGCCAGTGCTAGCGGACAGAACAATGAGCAGTTCTTC; cdr3_aa: CASASGQNNEQFF; clone_size: .; d_call: .; j_call: TRBJ2-1; cdr3_length: 13; v_call: TRBV7-6
cdr3_nt: TGTGCCAGCAGCCAATTCCGGGGGGCTAGCGGGAGAATCGGGGAGCTGTTTTTT; cdr3_aa: CASSQFRGASGRIGELFF; clone_size: .; d_call: TRBD2; j_call: TRBJ2-2; cdr3_length: 18; v_call: TRBV4-2
cdr3_nt: TGTGCCAGCAGTCGACTAGCGGGAGGCATAAACACCGGGGAGCTGTTTTTT; cdr3_aa: CASSRLAGGINTGELFF; clone_size: once; d_call: TRBD2; j_call: TRBJ2-2; cdr3_length: 17; v_call: TRBV28
cdr3_nt: TGTGCCAGCATCCTATGGGAGCCCGGGACAGGCACCTACGAGCAGTACTTC; cdr3_aa: CASILWEPGTGTYEQYF; clone_size: .; d_call: TRBD1; j_call: TRBJ2-7; cdr3_length: 17; v_call: TRBV7-9
cdr3_nt: TGTGCCAGCAGTTGGGGTAGGCGGGATGAGCAGTTCTTC; cdr3_aa: CASSWGRRDEQFF; clone_size: .; d_call: .; j_call: TRBJ2-1; cdr3_length: 13; v_call: TRBV12-3/TRBV12-4
cdr3_nt: TGTGCCAGTAGTATAGGAGGTAGCGGGATGACAGATACGCAGTATTTT; cdr3_aa: CASSIGGSGMTDTQYF; clone_size: .; d_call: TRBD2; j_call: TRBJ2-3; cdr3_length: 16; v_call: TRBV19
cdr3_nt: TGTGCCAGCAGCTCCCGGACAGGAACTAATGAAAAACTGTTTTTT; cdr3_aa: CASSSRTGTNEKLFF; clone_size: .; d_call: TRBD1; j_call: TRBJ1-4; cdr3_length: 15; v_call: TRBV9
cdr3_nt: TGTGCCAGCAGCCAAACCCAGCGGAGCTCCTACGAGCAGTACTTC; cdr3_aa: CASSQTQRSSYEQYF; clone_size: .; d_call: .; j_call: TRBJ2-7; cdr3_length: 15; v_call: TRBV7-9
cdr3_nt: TGTGCCAGTAGTATCCCGGGACAGGGGGCGAGACAGCCCCAGCATTTT; cdr3_aa: CASSIPGQGARQPQHF; clone_size: few; d_call: TRBD1; j_call: TRBJ1-5; cdr3_length: 16; v_call: TRBV19
cdr3_nt: TGTGCCAGCAATGGCCCCGGACAGGGAACCACTGAAGCTTTCTTT; cdr3_aa: CASNGPGQGTTEAFF; clone_size: .; d_call: TRBD1; j_call: TRBJ1-1; cdr3_length: 15; v_call: TRBV28
cdr3_nt: TGTGCCAGCAGCTTCTCACAGGGGGCAAGGGGCTACACCTTC; cdr3_aa: CASSFSQGARGYTF; clone_size: .; d_call: TRBD1; j_call: TRBJ1-2; cdr3_length: 14; v_call: TRBV5-6
cdr3_nt: TGTGCCAGCAGTCCCCCGCGGTCTCAGCCCCAGCATTTT; cdr3_aa: CASSPPRSQPQHF; clone_size: once; d_call: .; j_call: TRBJ1-5; cdr3_length: 13; v_call: TRBV25-1
cdr3_nt: TGCAGCACATGGACTAGCAGGGAGAATGAGCAGTTCTTC; cdr3_aa: CSTWTSRENEQFF; clone_size: once; d_call: TRBD2; j_call: TRBJ2-1; cdr3_length: 13; v_call: TRBV29-1
cdr3_nt: TGTGCCAGTGCCACCAACCGGGACAGGGGGACTAATGAAAAACTGTTTTTT; cdr3_aa: CASATNRDRGTNEKLFF; clone_size: .; d_call: TRBD1; j_call: TRBJ1-4; cdr3_length: 17; v_call: TRBV19
cdr3_nt: TGTGCCACCAGTGATTCCGGGGGACTATCCGACACAGATACGCAGTATTTT; cdr3_aa: CATSDSGGLSDTDTQYF; clone_size: .; d_call: TRBD2; j_call: TRBJ2-3; cdr3_length: 17; v_call: TRBV24-1
cdr3_nt: TGCGCCAGCAGCCAAAGACAGGGCACAGATACGCAGTATTTT; cdr3_aa: CASSQRQGTDTQYF; clone_size: .; d_call: .; j_call: TRBJ2-3; cdr3_length: 14; v_call: TRBV4-3
cdr3_nt: TGTGCCAGCAGTCCTGACAGGCCCGTACCTGCAACTAATGAAAAACTGTTTTTT; cdr3_aa: CASSPDRPVPATNEKLFF; clone_size: .; d_call: .; j_call: TRBJ1-4; cdr3_length: 18; v_call: TRBV6-6
cdr3_nt: TGTGCCATCAGTCCGACAGCCATGAACACTGAAGCTTTCTTT; cdr3_aa: CAISPTAMNTEAFF; clone_size: .; d_call: .; j_call: TRBJ1-1; cdr3_length: 14; v_call: TRBV10-3
cdr3_nt: TGTGCCAGCAGTGAAGATGGCCTCAAAAACATTCAGTACTTC; cdr3_aa: CASSEDGLKNIQYF; clone_size: once; d_call: .; j_call: TRBJ2-4; cdr3_length: 14; v_call: TRBV2
cdr3_nt: TGTGCCAGCAGCTTAGAGTCGGGGACTGAAGCTTTCTTT; cdr3_aa: CASSLESGTEAFF; clone_size: .; d_call: .; j_call: TRBJ1-1; cdr3_length: 13; v_call: TRBV7-9
cdr3_nt: TGTGCCAGCAGCTTCGGCAGGGCTGGGAGCAATCAGCCCCAGCATTTT; cdr3_aa: CASSFGRAGSNQPQHF; clone_size: few; d_call: .; j_call: TRBJ1-5; cdr3_length: 16; v_call: TRBV7-9
cdr3_nt: TGCGCCAGCAGCCGCGGGACAGGGGTGTACAATGAGCAGTTCTTC; cdr3_aa: CASSRGTGVYNEQFF; clone_size: few; d_call: TRBD1; j_call: TRBJ2-1; cdr3_length: 15; v_call: TRBV4-1
cdr3_nt: TGTGCCACCAGCAGAACTAATCGACAGGGCTTGTCCTACGAGCAGTACTTC; cdr3_aa: CATSRTNRQGLSYEQYF; clone_size: .; d_call: TRBD1; j_call: TRBJ2-7; cdr3_length: 17; v_call: TRBV15
cdr3_nt: TGTGCCAGCAGCCAAGGGAGCACGGCCCTAGCCAAAAACATTCAGTACTTC; cdr3_aa: CASSQGSTALAKNIQYF; clone_size: once; d_call: .; j_call: TRBJ2-4; cdr3_length: 17; v_call: TRBV3-1/TRBV3-2
cdr3_nt: TGTGCCAGCAGTGAAGCGTGGGACAGGGGTGGCTACACCTTC; cdr3_aa: CASSEAWDRGGYTF; clone_size: .; d_call: TRBD1; j_call: TRBJ1-2; cdr3_length: 14; v_call: TRBV6-1
cdr3_nt: TGTGCCTCTCCACTGGGAGATGGCTACACCTTC; cdr3_aa: CASPLGDGYTF; clone_size: .; d_call: .; j_call: TRBJ1-2; cdr3_length: 11; v_call: TRBV30
cdr3_nt: TGTGCCAGAAGCTTGTGTGGGGCAACTGAAGCTTTCTTT; cdr3_aa: CARSLCGATEAFF; clone_size: .; d_call: .; j_call: TRBJ1-1; cdr3_length: 13; v_call: TRBV5-3
cdr3_nt: TGTGCCAGCAGCCGCGTGGGCGGGGCCACTAACTATGGCTACACCTTC; cdr3_aa: CASSRVGGATNYGYTF; clone_size: .; d_call: .; j_call: TRBJ1-2; cdr3_length: 16; v_call: TRBV5-4
cdr3_nt: TGTGCCAGCAGTTTTGGGAGGACAGGGGGGCAAGAGACCCAGTACTTC; cdr3_aa: CASSFGRTGGQETQYF; clone_size: .; d_call: TRBD1; j_call: TRBJ2-5; cdr3_length: 16; v_call: TRBV28
cdr3_nt: TGTGCCAGCAGCCTTCAGGCCTACGAGCAGTACTTC; cdr3_aa: CASSLQAYEQYF; clone_size: .; d_call: .; j_call: TRBJ2-7; cdr3_length: 12; v_call: TRBV7-2
cdr3_nt: TGTGCCAGCAGCTTAGATCAGGCCTTCACAGATACGCAGTATTTT; cdr3_aa: CASSLDQAFTDTQYF; clone_size: once; d_call: .; j_call: TRBJ2-3; cdr3_length: 15; v_call: TRBV11-2
cdr3_nt: TGTGCCAGCAGCCAAGCGGGAGGGCCGAGGGGCACAGATACGCAGTATTTT; cdr3_aa: CASSQAGGPRGTDTQYF; clone_size: .; d_call: TRBD2; j_call: TRBJ2-3; cdr3_length: 17; v_call: TRBV4-2
cdr3_nt: TGTGCCAGCTCACTAGCGGAAAAACTGTTTTTT; cdr3_aa: CASSLAEKLFF; clone_size: few; d_call: .; j_call: TRBJ1-4; cdr3_length: 11; v_call: TRBV6-6
cdr3_nt: TGTGCCAGCAGTTCTTCAGCGGGAGCCAGCACCGGGGAGCTGTTTTTT; cdr3_aa: CASSSSAGASTGELFF; clone_size: few; d_call: TRBD2; j_call: TRBJ2-2; cdr3_length: 16; v_call: TRBV27
cdr3_nt: TGTGCCAGCCTCGGCAGGGGGCGTACAGATACGCAGTATTTT; cdr3_aa: CASLGRGRTDTQYF; clone_size: .; d_call: TRBD1; j_call: TRBJ2-3; cdr3_length: 14; v_call: TRBV19
cdr3_nt: TGTGCCTGGAGTGTAATGGTGACAGGCGACCCGGGAAAACTGTTTTTT; cdr3_aa: CAWSVMVTGDPGKLFF; clone_size: once; d_call: .; j_call: TRBJ1-4; cdr3_length: 16; v_call: TRBV30
cdr3_nt: TGTGCCAGCACCGCCAGGGGGCTAGGTTCACCCCTCCACTTT; cdr3_aa: CASTARGLGSPLHF; clone_size: .; d_call: TRBD1; j_call: TRBJ1-6; cdr3_length: 14; v_call: TRBV28
cdr3_nt: TGTGCCAGCAGCGGACAGGGGGTTAGGAGCAATCAGCCCCAGCATTTT; cdr3_aa: CASSGQGVRSNQPQHF; clone_size: .; d_call: TRBD1; j_call: TRBJ1-5; cdr3_length: 16; v_call: TRBV2
cdr3_nt: TGCGCCAGCAGCCAAGTTCCCCTCCTACCAGGGGAGACCCAGTACTTC; cdr3_aa: CASSQVPLLPGETQYF; clone_size: .; d_call: .; j_call: TRBJ2-5; cdr3_length: 16; v_call: TRBV4-3
cdr3_nt: TGTGCCAGTAGCGGGTTTCGGGGCTACGAGCAGTACTTC; cdr3_aa: CASSGFRGYEQYF; clone_size: .; d_call: .; j_call: TRBJ2-7; cdr3_length: 13; v_call: TRBV19